This T cell receptor (beta chain) was sequenced for a study of PD-L1 blockade in urothelial cancer. Trimming stripped 7 bases from V and 4 bases from J, with 19 bases between. The germline V gene encodes CDR1 SGHAT and CDR2 FQNNGV. The CDR3 contains 15 residues. Repertoires were generated with immunoSEQ multiplex PCR, while TCRdb's copy carries only in-frame clones and drops some. In the table there are about 45,000 clones, 88% of which are singletons. Sequencing was performed on PBMCs, taken around atezolizumab (anti-PD-L1) treatment. The chain employs TRBV11-2 and TRBJ2-5, with D tentatively TRBD2 (7 bases). This clonotype was sampled from an elderly man with urothelial cancer. This CDR3 is CASTISRGAGETQYF. CDR3 bases: TGTGCCAGCACCATTTCCCGGGGGGCTGGAGAGACCCAGTACTTC.